The source of this T cell receptor (beta chain) is a study of T-cell reconstitution after alpha-beta-depleted transplantation in children. This clonotype was recorded at least ten times. The antigen remains undetermined. One end of the junction fails to match germline, which may point to a read error. Preparation of the TCRbeta library was carried out with unique molecular identifiers. TCRdb independently ran MiXCR on the PCR reads; one entry per CDR3 protein. This table has 330,000 or so distinct CDR3 sequences, over 9.5% appearing once. Germline V gene lookup returns CDR1 SGHRS and CDR2 YFSETQ. The CDR3 totals 12 residues. Whole-study findings and limits: Some patients' high day-60 TCRbeta diversity was attributed to recipient cells surviving conditioning. Among T cells one year after transplant, newly produced cells accounted for most counts and diversity.

The V call is TRBV5-1, the J call TRBJ1-1, with D uncertain. Sample: PBMCs, taken before TCRalphabeta/CD19-depleted stem cell transplant. The source is a boy less than two years old with acute myeloid leukemia, due to receive a stem cell transplant. CDR3: CASILLNTEAFF. CDR3 nucleotides: TGCGCCAGCATCTTGCTGAACACTGAAGCTTTCTTT.